This TCR beta chain was captured in a study of T cell repertoires in cytomegalovirus infection. The overall study: Both a matching HLA type and CMV infection were indicated by public TCR beta signatures.

CDR3 length: 16 amino acids. The V end lost 0 bases, the J end lost 0 bases, and 9 bases lay between the germline ends. Germline V gene data show CDR1 as SGHTA and CDR2 as FQGNSA. This clonotype showed up many times. The antigen is unknown. MiXCR, run by TCRdb on the reads, gives a single entry per CDR3 protein. The sample records a few hundred thousand distinct CDR3 sequences, about 33% being singletons. Findings of the study overall: The ex vivo response showed dominance by HLA-C-restricted CMV-specific TCR beta clonotypes.

The chain joins TRBV7-2 to TRBJ1-5; D not resolved. The source was cultured PBMCs, collected from culture after CMV antigen stimulation. The sequence came from a human donor in good health (CMV status not recorded). Some clones in this sample may be carry-over from other donors' samples. CDR3 DNA: TGTGCCAGCAGCTTAGCGACGGCAGTTAGCAATCAGCCCCAGCATTTT. It specifies CASSLATAVSNQPQHF.